These T cell receptor beta chains were read from a single sample in a study of human T cells and chemical hapten exposure. TCRdb passed the RACE reads through MiXCR, listing each CDR3 protein once. The table lists approximately 97,000 distinct CDR3 sequences, approximately 9.7% of them singletons. Source material: whole blood. The receptors stem from a female donor in good health. Some clones in this sample may be carry-over from other donors' samples. Each CDR3 is given with its conserved first and last residue. Fields, in order: clone size, V gene, D gene, J gene, CDR3 protein, CDR3 DNA. The D gene is left open where the match is weak. Rows may omit the clone size; those that give it use once, few, many or a size class.

size: many
V: TRBV25-1
D: -
J: TRBJ2-7
CDR3: CASSGAYEQYF
DNA: TGTGCCAGCAGTGGAGCCTACGAGCAGTACTTC

size: -
V: TRBV5-5
D: -
J: TRBJ2-1
CDR3: CASSGTGDRYNEQFF
DNA: TGTGCCAGCAGCGGCACCGGGGATAGATACAATGAGCAGTTCTTC

size: few
V: TRBV20-1
D: -
J: TRBJ2-3
CDR3: CSASDIGTDTQYF
DNA: TGCAGTGCTAGCGATATTGGCACAGATACGCAGTATTTT

size: many
V: TRBV10-3
D: TRBD2
J: TRBJ2-7
CDR3: CAIRAGTSGSYEQYF
DNA: TGTGCCATCAGGGCCGGGACTAGCGGTTCCTACGAGCAGTACTTC

size: few
V: TRBV6-1
D: -
J: TRBJ1-1
CDR3: CASSEGLGGRGAEAFF
DNA: TGTGCCAGCAGTGAAGGTCTGGGGGGGCGCGGGGCTGAAGCTTTCTTT

size: -
V: TRBV30
D: -
J: TRBJ1-1
CDR3: CAWRMSRTADTEAFF
DNA: TGTGCCTGGAGAATGTCTAGGACAGCTGACACTGAAGCTTTCTTT

size: many
V: TRBV20-1
D: -
J: TRBJ1-6
CDR3: CSARARQAYNSPLHF
DNA: TGCAGTGCTAGAGCCCGGCAGGCATATAATTCACCCCTCCACTTT

size: few
V: TRBV13
D: TRBD1
J: TRBJ1-5
CDR3: CASSLGVPGQGANQPQHF
DNA: TGTGCCAGCAGCTTAGGCGTGCCGGGACAGGGAGCGAATCAGCCCCAGCATTTT

size: -
V: TRBV7-9
D: -
J: TRBJ1-4
CDR3: CASNIDITGSNEKLFF
DNA: TGTGCCAGCAACATAGATATAACGGGAAGTAATGAAAAACTGTTTTTT

size: many
V: TRBV28
D: TRBD1
J: TRBJ2-7
CDR3: CASSRLDRPDEQYF
DNA: TGTGCCAGCAGCCGACTGGACAGGCCGGACGAGCAGTACTTC

size: -
V: TRBV30
D: TRBD1
J: TRBJ1-3
CDR3: CAWRDRRSGNTIYF
DNA: TGTGCCTGGAGGGACAGGAGGTCTGGAAACACCATATATTTT

size: few
V: TRBV28
D: TRBD1
J: TRBJ1-2
CDR3: CASSPDRVDGYTF
DNA: TGTGCCAGCAGTCCGGACAGGGTTGATGGCTACACCTTC

size: few
V: TRBV20-1
D: -
J: TRBJ2-7
CDR3: CSARDEKLAFDEQYF
DNA: TGCAGTGCTAGAGATGAGAAACTAGCTTTCGACGAGCAGTACTTC

size: few
V: TRBV28
D: -
J: TRBJ2-7
CDR3: CASSPGRAYEQYF
DNA: TGTGCCAGCAGTCCCGGTAGAGCCTACGAGCAGTACTTC

size: -
V: TRBV28
D: -
J: TRBJ2-5
CDR3: CASTRGVMYRTQYF
DNA: TGTGCCAGCACGCGTGGAGTAATGTACCGGACCCAGTACTTC

size: -
V: TRBV29-1
D: -
J: TRBJ2-1
CDR3: CSVEEGTGNSYNEQFF
DNA: TGCAGCGTTGAAGAAGGTACAGGTAACTCCTACAATGAGCAGTTCTTC

size: few
V: TRBV19
D: -
J: TRBJ2-7
CDR3: CASSIGESYEQYF
DNA: TGTGCCAGTAGTATTGGGGAATCCTACGAGCAGTACTTC

size: few
V: TRBV29-1
D: -
J: TRBJ2-6
CDR3: CSVIPLRGKANVLTF
DNA: TGCAGCGTTATCCCTCTTAGGGGCAAAGCCAACGTCCTGACTTTC

size: -
V: TRBV3-1
D: -
J: TRBJ2-3
CDR3: CASSQEGGTDTQYF
DNA: TGTGCCAGCAGCCAAGAAGGGGGGACAGATACGCAGTATTTT

size: -
V: TRBV7-2
D: -
J: TRBJ2-3
CDR3: CASTSGDTQYF
DNA: TGTGCCAGCACTTCAGGGGATACGCAGTATTTT

size: few
V: TRBV5-1
D: -
J: TRBJ1-1
CDR3: CASRYQLNTEAFF
DNA: TGCGCCAGCAGATACCAGTTGAACACTGAAGCTTTCTTT

size: few
V: TRBV10-3
D: -
J: TRBJ1-5
CDR3: CAISDGQGYNQPQHF
DNA: TGTGCCATCAGTGACGGGCAGGGCTACAATCAGCCCCAGCATTTT

size: -
V: TRBV6-2/TRBV6-3
D: -
J: TRBJ1-5
CDR3: CASSWTDSNQPQHF
DNA: TGTGCCAGCAGCTGGACAGATAGCAATCAGCCCCAGCATTTT

size: few
V: TRBV2
D: -
J: TRBJ1-1
CDR3: CASSELTAEAFF
DNA: TGTGCCAGCAGTGAGTTGACAGCTGAAGCTTTCTTT

size: few
V: TRBV29-1
D: -
J: TRBJ2-5
CDR3: CSVEKFREQETQYF
DNA: TGCAGCGTTGAAAAATTTCGGGAGCAAGAGACCCAGTACTTC

size: many
V: TRBV10-3
D: -
J: TRBJ2-1
CDR3: CAISESRGNDEQFF
DNA: TGTGCCATCAGTGAGTCGAGAGGGAACGATGAGCAGTTCTTC

size: many
V: TRBV27
D: TRBD2
J: TRBJ2-7
CDR3: CASSPGTSGTEQYF
DNA: TGTGCCAGCAGTCCCGGGACTAGCGGTACGGAGCAGTACTTC

size: -
V: TRBV27
D: -
J: TRBJ1-5
CDR3: CASSLSGTPSNQPQHF
DNA: TGTGCCAGCAGTTTATCCGGGACACCTAGCAATCAGCCCCAGCATTTT

size: many
V: TRBV29-1
D: -
J: TRBJ2-1
CDR3: CSVDEGHWFF
DNA: TGCAGCGTTGATGAGGGACACTGGTTCTTC

size: few
V: TRBV27
D: TRBD1
J: TRBJ1-1
CDR3: CASSSFDRARGEAFF
DNA: TGTGCCAGCAGTTCATTCGACAGGGCCCGAGGTGAAGCTTTCTTT

size: few
V: TRBV5-1
D: TRBD2
J: TRBJ2-1
CDR3: CASSLRQGLENEQFF
DNA: TGCGCCAGCAGCTTGAGGCAGGGACTAGAGAATGAGCAGTTCTTC

size: few
V: TRBV20-1
D: TRBD2
J: TRBJ2-3
CDR3: CSARDFLAGVADTQYF
DNA: TGCAGTGCTAGAGATTTCCTAGCGGGAGTTGCAGATACGCAGTATTTT

size: many
V: TRBV4-3
D: TRBD2
J: TRBJ2-1
CDR3: CASSQGGSGAYNEQFF
DNA: TGCGCCAGCAGCCAAGGAGGTAGCGGGGCTTACAATGAGCAGTTCTTC

size: few
V: TRBV28
D: -
J: TRBJ2-7
CDR3: CASSLDARGEQYF
DNA: TGTGCCAGCAGTTTAGACGCGAGAGGAGAGCAGTACTTC

size: few
V: TRBV7-2
D: TRBD2
J: TRBJ2-4
CDR3: CATVLAGDPKNIQYF
DNA: TGTGCCACCGTTTTAGCGGGAGACCCCAAAAACATTCAGTACTTC

size: many
V: TRBV7-2
D: -
J: TRBJ1-5
CDR3: CASSLGYRERQPQHF
DNA: TGTGCCAGCAGCTTAGGTTACAGGGAGCGTCAGCCCCAGCATTTT

size: few
V: TRBV5-1
D: -
J: TRBJ2-2
CDR3: CASSFAGANTGELFF
DNA: TGCGCCAGCAGCTTCGCAGGGGCGAACACCGGGGAGCTGTTTTTT

size: many
V: TRBV27
D: -
J: TRBJ2-1
CDR3: CASSKQDNEQFF
DNA: TGTGCCAGCAGTAAACAGGACAATGAGCAGTTCTTC

size: -
V: TRBV2
D: -
J: TRBJ2-1
CDR3: CDSSESPSSYNEQFF
DNA: TGTGACAGCAGTGAATCCCCGAGCTCCTACAATGAGCAGTTCTTC

size: few
V: TRBV9
D: TRBD2
J: TRBJ2-7
CDR3: CASARDYNYEQYF
DNA: TGTGCCAGCGCCCGGGACTATAACTACGAGCAGTACTTC

size: many
V: TRBV20-1
D: TRBD2
J: TRBJ2-7
CDR3: CSAISPSGRYEQYF
DNA: TGCAGTGCTATTTCCCCTAGCGGGAGATACGAGCAGTACTTC

size: many
V: TRBV2
D: TRBD2
J: TRBJ2-1
CDR3: CASRMRLADNEQFF
DNA: TGTGCCAGCAGAATGAGACTAGCGGACAATGAGCAGTTCTTC

size: many
V: TRBV24-1
D: -
J: TRBJ2-7
CDR3: CATSTPVGGSYEQYF
DNA: TGTGCCACCTCCACCCCAGTCGGAGGCTCCTACGAGCAGTACTTC

size: few
V: TRBV19
D: TRBD1
J: TRBJ1-5
CDR3: CASSTPTGDRSQPQHF
DNA: TGTGCCAGTAGTACCCCGACAGGGGATAGGTCTCAGCCCCAGCATTTT

size: -
V: TRBV4-1
D: TRBD2
J: TRBJ2-7
CDR3: CASSHGLAGAYEQYF
DNA: TGCGCCAGCAGCCACGGACTAGCGGGAGCTTACGAGCAGTACTTC

size: -
V: TRBV2
D: -
J: TRBJ2-1
CDR3: CASSAFGLRNEQFF
DNA: TGTGCCAGCAGTGCCTTCGGACTGAGAAATGAGCAGTTCTTC

size: -
V: TRBV7-8
D: -
J: TRBJ2-2
CDR3: CASSLWENTGELFF
DNA: TGTGCCAGCAGCTTATGGGAGAACACCGGGGAGCTGTTTTTT

size: -
V: TRBV21-1
D: -
J: TRBJ1-6
CDR3: CASSKEEYLPNSPLHF
DNA: TGTGCCAGCAGCAAAGAGGAATATCTCCCCAATTCACCCCTCCACTTT

size: many
V: TRBV5-1
D: -
J: TRBJ2-6
CDR3: CASSTRSGANVLTF
DNA: TGCGCCAGCAGCACCCGCTCTGGGGCCAACGTCCTGACTTTC

size: -
V: TRBV30
D: -
J: TRBJ1-3
CDR3: CAWKAEGAGNTIYF
DNA: TGTGCCTGGAAGGCAGAGGGTGCTGGAAACACCATATATTTT

size: -
V: TRBV7-7
D: -
J: TRBJ2-5
CDR3: CASSFGGTQETQYF
DNA: TGTGCCAGCAGCTTCGGCGGGACCCAAGAGACCCAGTACTTC

size: -
V: TRBV20-1
D: -
J: TRBJ1-2
CDR3: CSARVPREYGYTF
DNA: TGCAGTGCTAGAGTACCCAGGGAGTATGGCTACACCTTC

size: -
V: TRBV29-1
D: TRBD2
J: TRBJ2-7
CDR3: CSASGLAGLYEQYF
DNA: TGCAGCGCTTCTGGACTAGCGGGACTCTACGAGCAGTACTTC

size: many
V: TRBV3-1
D: -
J: TRBJ1-2
CDR3: CASSQVGPHGYTF
DNA: TGTGCCAGCAGCCAAGTCGGACCGCATGGCTACACCTTC

size: few
V: TRBV5-1
D: -
J: TRBJ2-7
CDR3: CASSLGPGAPYEQYF
DNA: TGCGCCAGCAGCTTGGGACCGGGAGCCCCCTACGAGCAGTACTTC